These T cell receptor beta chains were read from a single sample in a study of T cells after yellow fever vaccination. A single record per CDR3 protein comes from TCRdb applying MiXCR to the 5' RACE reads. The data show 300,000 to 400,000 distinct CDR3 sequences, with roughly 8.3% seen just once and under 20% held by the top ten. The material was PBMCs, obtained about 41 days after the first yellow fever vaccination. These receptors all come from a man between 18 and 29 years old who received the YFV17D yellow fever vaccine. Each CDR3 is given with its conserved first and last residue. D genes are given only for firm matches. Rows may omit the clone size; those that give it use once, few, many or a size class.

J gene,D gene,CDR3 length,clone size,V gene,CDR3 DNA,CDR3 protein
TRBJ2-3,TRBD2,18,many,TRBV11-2,TGTGCCAGCAGCCCCCCCCAACGAGCGGGGGGGCGTTCGGATACGCAGTATTTT,CASSPPQRAGGRSDTQYF
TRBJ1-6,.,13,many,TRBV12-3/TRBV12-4,TGTGCCAGCAGGGGGCCCCAGGGTTCACCCCTCCACTTT,CASRGPQGSPLHF
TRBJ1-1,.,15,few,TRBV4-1,TGCGCCAGCAGCCAGCAGACAGGCATGAACACTGAAGCTTTCTTT,CASSQQTGMNTEAFF
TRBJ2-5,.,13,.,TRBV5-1,TGCGCCAGCAGCTTGTTGCGGGCCAGGGACCAGTACTTC,CASSLLRARDQYF
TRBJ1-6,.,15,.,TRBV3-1,TGTGCCAGCAGCCAACGTAGGGGGAGGGATTCACCCCTCCACTTT,CASSQRRGRDSPLHF
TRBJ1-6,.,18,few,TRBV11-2,TGTGCCAGCAGCTTACTGAATCTATGGGGGGCGCTTTATTCACCCCTCCACTTT,CASSLLNLWGALYSPLHF
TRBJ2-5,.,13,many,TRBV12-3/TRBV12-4,TGTGCCAGCACCGAACAAGACGCGGAGACCCAGTACTTC,CASTEQDAETQYF
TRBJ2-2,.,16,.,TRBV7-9,TGTGCCAGCAGCTTAGCGCAGGGCAGGAACACCGGGGAGCTGTTTTTT,CASSLAQGRNTGELFF
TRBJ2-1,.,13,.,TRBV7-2,TGTGCCAGCAGCTTACCCCCCCGGGTTGAGCAGTTCTTC,CASSLPPRVEQFF
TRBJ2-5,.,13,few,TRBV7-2,TGTGCCAGCAGTCGGACGCTATTGGAGACCCAGTACTTC,CASSRTLLETQYF
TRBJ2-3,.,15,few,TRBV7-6,TGTGCCAGCAGCTTAGAGGGGGGGGTGTCGGATACGCAGTATTTT,CASSLEGGVSDTQYF
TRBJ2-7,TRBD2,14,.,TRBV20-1,TGCAGTGCTAGAAGCGGGGGGAGCTCCTACGAGCAGTACTTC,CSARSGGSSYEQYF
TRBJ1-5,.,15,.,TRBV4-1,TGCGCCAGCAGCCAAGAAGGCCAGGGTGGGCAGCCCCAGCATTTT,CASSQEGQGGQPQHF
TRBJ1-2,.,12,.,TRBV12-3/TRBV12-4,TGTGCCAGCAGTTGGAGCGGAACCGGCTACACCTTC,CASSWSGTGYTF
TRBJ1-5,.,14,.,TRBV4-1,TGCGCCAGCAGAGCCGGTGAGGGGGTCCAGCCCCAGCATTTT,CASRAGEGVQPQHF
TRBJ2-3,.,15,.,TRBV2,TGTGCCAGCAGTGAAGGAACGGGGAACACAGATACGCAGTATTTT,CASSEGTGNTDTQYF
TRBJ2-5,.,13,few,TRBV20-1,TGCAGTGCCTCGACAGGCTACCAAGAGACCCAGTACTTC,CSASTGYQETQYF
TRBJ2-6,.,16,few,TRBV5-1,TGCGCCAGCAGCTTGGGACAGTTTGGTGGGGCCAACGTCCTGACTTTC,CASSLGQFGGANVLTF
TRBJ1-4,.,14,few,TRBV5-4,TGTGCCAGCAGCCGGCGCGACCCCAATGAAAAACTGTTTTTT,CASSRRDPNEKLFF
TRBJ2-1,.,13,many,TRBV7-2,TGTGCCAGCAGCCCGACTAGGTTCAATGAGCAGTTCTTC,CASSPTRFNEQFF
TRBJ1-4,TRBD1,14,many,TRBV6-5,TGTGCCAGCAGTTCTGACAGGGTGGGGGAAAAACTGTTTTTT,CASSSDRVGEKLFF
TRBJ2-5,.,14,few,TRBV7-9,TGTGCCAGCACCCCGTTGGGGTCTCAAGAGACCCAGTACTTC,CASTPLGSQETQYF
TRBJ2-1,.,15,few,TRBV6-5,TGTGCCAGCAGTACCCAGGGTAACGGGCACAATGAGCAGTTCTTC,CASSTQGNGHNEQFF
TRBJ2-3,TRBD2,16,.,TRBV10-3,TGTGCCATCAGTGAGGCAAGCGGGGGGCGAACAGATACGCAGTATTTT,CAISEASGGRTDTQYF
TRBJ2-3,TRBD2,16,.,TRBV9,TGTGCCAGCAGCGTAGAGAGCGGGGGGACCACAGATACGCAGTATTTT,CASSVESGGTTDTQYF
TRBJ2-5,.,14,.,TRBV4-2,TGTGCCAGCAGCCAAGGGGAACGGCAAGAGACCCAGTACTTC,CASSQGERQETQYF
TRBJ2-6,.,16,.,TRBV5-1,TGCGCCAGCAGCATTGTAGGGGCGGGCGGGGCCAACGTCCTGACTTTC,CASSIVGAGGANVLTF
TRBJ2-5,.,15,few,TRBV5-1,TGCGCCAGCAGCTTGGGGCTCAGCCCCCAAGAGACCCAGTACTTC,CASSLGLSPQETQYF
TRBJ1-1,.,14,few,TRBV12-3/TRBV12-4,TGTGCCAGCAGGATAGGACAGACGAACACTGAAGCTTTCTTT,CASRIGQTNTEAFF
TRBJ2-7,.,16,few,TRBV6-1,TGTGCCAGCAGCCCCGGGGTCGGGACGACCACCTACGAGCAGTACTTC,CASSPGVGTTTYEQYF
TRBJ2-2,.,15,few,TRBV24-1,TGTGCCACCAGTGATAGCTCCACCAACACCGGGGAGCTGTTTTTT,CATSDSSTNTGELFF
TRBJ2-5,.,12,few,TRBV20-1,TGCAGTGCGTTTAGGGGAGGAGAGGGCCAGTACTTC,CSAFRGGEGQYF
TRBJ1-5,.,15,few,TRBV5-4,TGTGCCAGCAGCTTGTTCCCCGGGCGAGTGGGGCCCCAGCATTTT,CASSLFPGRVGPQHF
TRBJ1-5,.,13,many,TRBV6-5,TGTGCCAGCAGTTGGGACAGCAATCAGCCCCAGCATTTT,CASSWDSNQPQHF
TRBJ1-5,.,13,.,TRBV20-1,TGCAGTGCAACCGGGAGACTTGATCAGCCCCAGCATTTT,CSATGRLDQPQHF
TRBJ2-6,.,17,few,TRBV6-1,TGTGCCAGCAGTCTTAGACAGATCGCCGGCGGGGCCAACGTCCTGACTTTC,CASSLRQIAGGANVLTF
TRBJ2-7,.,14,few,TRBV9,TGTGCCAGCAGCCCGACCGGGACTCCCTACGAGCAGTACTTC,CASSPTGTPYEQYF
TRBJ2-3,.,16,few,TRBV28,TGTGCCAGCAGTTTTATTGGCAGGGCCTCGGGAGATACGCAGTATTTT,CASSFIGRASGDTQYF
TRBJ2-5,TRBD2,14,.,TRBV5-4,TGTGCCAGCAGCCGCCGGGACTATGGGGAGACCCAGTACTTC,CASSRRDYGETQYF
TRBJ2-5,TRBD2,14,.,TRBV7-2,TGTGCCAGCGGACGGCGGGGGGGCCTAGAGACCCAGTACTTC,CASGRRGGLETQYF
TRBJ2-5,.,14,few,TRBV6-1,TGTGCCAGCACCAACCGACAGGTTTTTGATGGCCAGTACTTC,CASTNRQVFDGQYF
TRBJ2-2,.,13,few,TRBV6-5,TGTGCCAGCAGTTACCTGGGTGCCGGGGAGCTGTTTTTT,CASSYLGAGELFF